This TCR beta chain was captured by sequencing in a study of T cell therapy after organ transplantation. Across the study: T cells were expanded approximately 15 days with 30 CMV class I/II epitopes. Short-term post-therapy samples: blood collected 4 to 8 weeks after completing therapy.

Using immunoSEQ multiplex PCR, the repertoire was profiled, and TCRdb retains in-frame clones only, with some absent. The sample holds a few thousand clones; around 81% are singletons and the top ten take 35% to 50%. Germline V lookup: CDR1 SGDLS, CDR2 YYNGEE. This CDR3 is 15 amino acids long. J lost 2 bases, V lost 4 bases, and 6 bases had no gene match. This sample's time point: 4-8 weeks after completion of therapy. As regards this clone: The target antigen is unknown.

The material sequenced was CD8+ T cells from blood, taken after autologous CMV-specific T cell therapy. The rearrangement joins TRBV9 to TRBJ2-7; 10 bases are shared with TRBD1. This TCR came from a human patient who had received a solid organ transplant and had CMV disease. Some T cells may be provided by the graft donor. In nucleotides, the CDR3 is TGTGCCAGCAGCATATCGGGACAGGGGACCTACGAGCAGTACTTC. Translating gives CASSISGQGTYEQYF.